Below are 9 T cell receptor beta chains sequenced from a single sample in a study of PD-1 blockade in classical Hodgkin lymphoma. Measured with immunoSEQ multiplex PCR; TCRdb has only the in-frame clones, and not every one. Of roughly 50,000 clones in the sample, around 91% were seen once. The time point was: cycle 4 day 1 (C4D1), after 6 weeks of nivolumab. Brentuximab vedotin exposure varied among the patients, all of whom had relapsed after autologous stem cell transplantation. Sample: peripheral blood mononuclear cells (PBMCs), taken before the fourth cycle of nivolumab. The receptors derive from a human donor with classical Hodgkin lymphoma.

V usage is TRBV7-3 and J usage is TRBJ2-1; TRBD2 aligns across 9 bases. The trim removed 5 bases at V and 7 bases at J, leaving 12 bases unmatched. Germline V CDR1 and CDR2: SGHTA, FQGTGA. The CDR3 length is 16 residues. CDR3 DNA sequence: TGTGCCAGCAGCCAACCTCTAGCGGGAATTGTAAATGAGCAGTTCTTC. It codes for CASSQPLAGIVNEQFF.

This rearrangement joins TRBV7-3 to TRBJ2-1; D not resolved. This CDR3 has 16 residues. Germline V gene data show CDR1 as SGHTA and CDR2 as FQGTGA. V shed 5 bases and J shed 5 bases, with 19 bases lying between them. CDR3 region: CASSTNRALLNNEQFF. CDR3 nucleotide sequence: TGTGCCAGCAGCACAAATCGGGCCCTCCTCAACAATGAGCAGTTCTTC.

The rearrangement links TRBV6-5 to TRBJ2-4; D is undetermined. Germline V lookup: CDR1 MNHEY, CDR2 SVGAGI. Trimming left V 2 bases short and J 0 bases short, with 11 bases between. There are 16 residues in the CDR3. The CDR3 here is CASSYALRVAKNIQYF. The CDR3 nucleotides are TGTGCCAGCAGTTACGCTTTGCGAGTAGCCAAAAACATTCAGTACTTC.

This clone was seen just once. The gene calls are TRBV7-9 and TRBJ2-7; 7 positions agree with TRBD1. The CDR3 runs 13 residues. After removal of 5 bases from V and 4 bases from J, the junction contained 5 bases not matched to a gene. In germline, CDR1 is SEHNR, CDR2 FQNEAQ (reference sequence). The DNA for the CDR3 is TGTGCCAGCAGCCCCGGGACAGAGTACGAGCAGTACTTC. Translating it yields CASSPGTEYEQYF.

CDR3 protein: CASSLITGAGANVLTF. The CDR3 DNA reads TGTGCCAGCAGTTTAATCACCGGGGCTGGGGCCAACGTCCTGACTTTC. This chain connects TRBV27 to TRBJ2-6, with a weak D call TRBD2 (5 bases). CDR1 is MNHEY, CDR2 SMNVEV, per germline (reference sequence). The length of the CDR3 is 16 residues. The ends were cut back, 2 bases at V and 2 bases at J, with 10 bases in the middle.

This rearrangement joins TRBV11-2 to TRBJ2-3, with D perhaps TRBD2 (5 bases). CDR1 and CDR2 from the germline V gene are SGHAT and FQNNGV. The CDR3 covers 14 residues. Deletions cut 3 bases from V and 0 bases from J, with 7 bases between. DNA for the CDR3: TGTGCCAGCAGCTTCGGACTTAGCACAGATACGCAGTATTTT. Its protein product is CASSFGLSTDTQYF.

The chain recombines TRBV5-1 with TRBJ2-7, with TRBD2 matching 11 bases. Germline-derived CDR1 and CDR2 are SGHRS and YFSETQ. The CDR3 runs to 15 residues. Trimming cost V 4 bases and J 6 bases; bases outside gene matches: 9. CDR3 bases: TGCGCCAGCAGCCTTATAGCGGGAGGGCCGGGCGAGCAGTACTTC. Protein: CASSLIAGGPGEQYF.

The rearrangement uses TRBV7-6 and TRBJ2-2; 10 bases are shared with TRBD1. J was trimmed by 5 bases and V by 6 bases; bases with no gene match: 12. The CDR3 extends over 17 amino acids. The V gene's germline CDR1 is SGHVS and CDR2 FNYEAQ. The CDR3 DNA follows: TGTGCCAGCAGTCATAGCCGGGACAGGGGATTTACCGGGGAGCTGTTTTTT. Encoded protein: CASSHSRDRGFTGELFF.

V usage is TRBV6-6 and J usage is TRBJ1-1; no definite D call. With 2 bases removed from V and 2 bases from J, the gap between germline ends came to 9 bases. Germline CDR1 is MNHNY and CDR2 is SVGAGI (reference sequence). CDR3 length equals 14 residues. CDR3 in DNA: TGTGCCAGCAGTTACCCATGGGAAAACACTGAAGCTTTCTTT. It yields the protein CASSYPWENTEAFF.